The 22 T cell receptor beta chains in this list originate from one sample, sequenced in a study of OX40 agonist ivuxolimab in advanced cancers. The assay was immunoSEQ multiplex PCR, and TCRdb's table has in-frame clones only and misses some. The table includes some 96,000 clones, approximately 89% detected once. The material sequenced was CD4+ or CD8+ T cells sorted from blood, taken in a trial of the OX40 agonist ivuxolimab. The receptors stem from an adult with an advanced solid tumor such as melanoma, head and neck, liver or kidney cancer.

The chain links TRBV5-4 to TRBJ2-5, with 7 bases identical to TRBD1. Germline V gives CDR1 SGHNT, CDR2 YYREEE (reference sequence). V lost 1 base, J lost 5 bases, and 2 bases stayed unmatched. The length of the CDR3 is 13 residues. The CDR3 is CASSLRGRETQYF. CDR3 coding DNA: TGTGCCAGCAGCTTGAGGGGGCGGGAGACCCAGTACTTC.

CDR3 DNA: TGTGCCAGCACCCAGTTTGTGGGGTCCTACGAGCAGTACTTC. This codes for CASTQFVGSYEQYF. The rearrangement joins TRBV2 to TRBJ2-7, with unresolved D. The V and J ends lost 7 bases and 1 base respectively, with 14 bases between them. Germline-derived CDR1 and CDR2 are SNHLY and FYNNEI. The CDR3 has 14 residues.

This chain uses TRBV10-3 with TRBJ2-7, with TRBD2 identical over 8 bases. Per germline, CDR1 ENHRY and CDR2 SYGVKD. The CDR3 contains 13 residues. V was pared by 10 bases and J by 3 bases, with 8 bases of the junction left unmatched. The CDR3 is CATRRAGDYEQYF. CDR3 coding DNA: TGTGCCACCCGACGAGCGGGGGACTACGAGCAGTACTTC.

This clone was detected a few times. This chain joins TRBV19 and TRBJ2-2; tentative D call: TRBD2 (7 bases). The length of the CDR3 is 15 residues. V lost 8 bases to trimming and J lost 6 bases, with 19 bases between them. Germline CDR1 and CDR2: LNHDA and SQIVND (reference sequence). The CDR3 DNA follows: TGTGCCAGTTCGGCCATCGGGGGGCAAGCCGGGGAGCTGTTTTTT. Its translation is CASSAIGGQAGELFF.

The chain uses TRBV27 and TRBJ1-2; 8 nucleotides line up with TRBD1. CDR1 and CDR2 (germline): MNHEY, SMNVEV (reference sequence). Trimming took 7 bases from V and 1 from J; bases not matched to a gene: 11. The CDR3 loop spans 16 amino acids. In DNA, the CDR3 is TGTGCCAGCACCAGGACAGGGACTGGATTTAACTATGGCTACACCTTC. Residues: CASTRTGTGFNYGYTF.

J is TRBJ2-7 and V is TRBV19, with D possibly matching TRBD2 (6 bases). V gave up 3 bases and J gave up 3 bases, with 15 bases separating them. CDR3 size: 15 residues. Germline values: CDR1 LNHDA, CDR2 SQIVND (reference sequence). The CDR3 region is CASSIRAGLNYEQYF. CDR3 DNA sequence: TGTGCCAGTAGTATCCGGGCGGGACTTAACTACGAGCAGTACTTC.

The V and J genes are TRBV7-9 and TRBJ1-5; TRBD1 matches at 8 bases. In germline, CDR1 is SEHNR, CDR2 FQNEAQ (reference sequence). The CDR3 runs to 16 residues. The trim removed 1 base at V and 5 bases at J, leaving 7 bases unmatched. The CDR3 DNA is TGTGCCAGCAGCTTAGTGTTATCGACAGGGGATCAGCCCCAGCATTTT. Translated: CASSLVLSTGDQPQHF.

V usage is TRBV11-3 and J usage is TRBJ2-1; D gene uncertain. Germline assignment: CDR1 SGHNT and CDR2 YENEEA. The CDR3 runs 14 residues. Between the trimmed V and J ends, which lost 1 base and 9 bases, there was a span of 13 bases. This chain's CDR3 is CASSLVGSPSEQFF. The DNA of the CDR3 is TGTGCCAGCAGCTTAGTGGGCAGTCCCAGTGAGCAGTTCTTC.

The chain has TRBV4-3 and TRBJ2-3; a possible D gene is TRBD2 (5 bases). CDR3 length: 13 amino acids. The V gene lost 6 bases and the J gene lost 4 bases, with 11 bases spanning the gap. CDR1 and CDR2 (germline): LGHNA, YSLEER. The CDR3 protein is CASSLRAADTQYF. The CDR3 DNA reads as TGCGCCAGCAGTTTGAGGGCGGCAGATACGCAGTATTTT.

This chain uses TRBV28 with TRBJ1-4, with 9 bases lining up with TRBD1. The CDR3 sequence is 13 residues long. The germline V gene has CDR1 MDHEN and CDR2 SYDVKM. With 8 bases clipped from V and 7 bases from J, the junction kept 5 bases outside the gene matches. The CDR3 region has the DNA TGTGCCAGCGAGGGACAGGGACTTGAAAAACTGTTTTTT. Translation gives CASEGQGLEKLFF.

The chain carries TRBV7-3 and TRBJ2-1; D possibly corresponds to TRBD1 (6 bases). Trimming shortened V by 4 bases and J by 0 bases, and 13 bases separated the two germline ends. Germline lookup yields CDR1 SGHTA and CDR2 FQGTGA. The CDR3 is 16 amino acids. CDR3 region: CASSSKGVTSYNEQFF. CDR3 DNA sequence: TGTGCCAGCAGCTCCAAGGGGGTCACCTCCTACAATGAGCAGTTCTTC. Full variable domain (remainder filled in from reference TRBV7-3 and TRBJ2-1): GAGVSQTPSNKVTEKGKYVELRCDPISGHTALYWYRQSLGQGPEFLIYFQGTGAADDSGLPNDRFFAVRPEGSVSTLKIQRTERGDSAVYLCASSSKGVTSYNEQFFGPGTRLTVL.

In DNA form, the CDR3 reads TGTGCCAGCAGCTTAGTGGGGAACGGGGAGCAGTACTTC. The encoded protein is CASSLVGNGEQYF. This sequence joins TRBV7-3 and TRBJ2-7; no reliable D call. V lost 2 bases and J lost 7, with 12 bases in between. Per germline, CDR1 SGHTA and CDR2 FQGTGA. This CDR3 comprises 13 residues.

J is TRBJ1-2 and V is TRBV2, with D possibly being TRBD1 (5 bases). The V end was cut by 5 bases, the J end by 3 bases, with 13 bases between. The CDR3 is made up of 14 amino acids. In germline, CDR1 is SNHLY, CDR2 FYNNEI. CDR3 residues: CASSQQVLDYGYTF. The CDR3 coding sequence is TGTGCCAGCAGTCAACAGGTTCTGGACTATGGCTACACCTTC.

The chain is built from TRBV28 and TRBJ2-7, with D tentatively TRBD1 (5 bases). V was trimmed by 6 bases and J by 6 bases, leaving 18 bases between them. The CDR3 contains 14 residues. CDR1 is MDHEN, CDR2 SYDVKM, per germline. Here the CDR3 reads CASRPKLAGFEQYF. CDR3 nucleotides: TGTGCCAGCAGACCTAAACTTGCAGGGTTCGAGCAGTACTTC. The full variable domain, its missing parts supplied by reference TRBV28 and TRBJ2-7, is DVKVTQSSRYLVKRTGEKVFLECVQDMDHENMFWYRQDPGLGLRLIYFSYDVKMKEKGDIPEGYSVSREKKERFSLILESASTNQTSMYLCASRPKLAGFEQYFGPGTRLTVT.

V usage is TRBV28 and J usage is TRBJ1-5; TRBD1 matches at 10 bases. Germline V lookup: CDR1 MDHEN, CDR2 SYDVKM. V lost 2 bases and J lost 1; bases outside the gene matches: 5. The CDR3 is 17 residues long. The CDR3: CASSLLGQGESNQPQHF. As DNA, the CDR3 is TGTGCCAGCAGTTTACTCGGACAGGGGGAGAGCAATCAGCCCCAGCATTTT.

This CDR3 reads CASSSEVTQYF. The CDR3 coding sequence is TGTGCCAGCAGCTCAGAAGTAACGCAGTATTTT. The rearrangement joins TRBV7-2 to TRBJ2-3, with D hard to call. The V end was cut by 4 bases, the J end by 9 bases, with 8 bases between. There are 11 residues in the CDR3. Germline assignment: CDR1 SGHTA and CDR2 FQGNSA. Based on the CDR3 plus reference TRBV7-2 and TRBJ2-3, the full variable domain is GAGVSQSPSNKVTEKGKDVELRCDPISGHTALYWYRQSLGQGLEFLIYFQGNSAPDKSGLPSDRFSAERTGGSVSTLTIQRTQQEDSAVYLCASSSEVTQYFGPGTRLTVL.

The V and J genes are TRBV28 and TRBJ1-3; D not resolved. CDR1 is MDHEN and CDR2 is SYDVKM in the germline V gene. V dropped 6 bases and J dropped 8 bases, with 14 bases sitting between them. The CDR3 has 13 residues. The CDR3 region has the DNA TGTGCCAGCAGCCCCTCGGAGGTACACACCATATATTTT. This gives the protein CASSPSEVHTIYF.

The chain combines TRBV4-3 with TRBJ2-3; 7 nucleotides agree with TRBD2. Trimming took 6 bases from V and 5 from J; bases not matched to a gene: 11. The germline gives CDR1 LGHNA, CDR2 YSLEER. The CDR3 is 15 residues long. CDR3 DNA sequence: TGCGCCAGCAGAGTCGCGGGAGAGTCTAGAGATACGCAGTATTTT. Translating it yields CASRVAGESRDTQYF.

This chain joins TRBV7-6 and TRBJ1-2, with D possibly TRBD1 on 5 matching bases. The CDR3 totals 12 residues. Germline CDR1 is SGHVS and CDR2 is FNYEAQ. V was cut by 2 bases and J by 7 bases, with 8 bases left in between. The DNA for the CDR3 is TGTGCCAGCAGCTTACCGGGGGGTGGCTACACCTTC. Its translation: CASSLPGGGYTF.

The chain employs TRBV27 and TRBJ1-2; TRBD1 matches at 11 bases. This CDR3 spans 17 amino acids. Germline lookup yields CDR1 MNHEY and CDR2 SMNVEV (reference sequence). The V segment lost 4 bases and the J segment 1 base; nucleotides outside the gene matches: 8. CDR3 coding DNA: TGTGCCAGCAGTTCCTACCGGGACAGGGGGATTAACTATGGCTACACCTTC. Translation gives CASSSYRDRGINYGYTF.

The CDR3 here is CASSYRVEAGNTIYF. CDR3 nucleotide sequence: TGTGCCAGCAGTTACAGGGTAGAGGCTGGAAACACCATATATTTT. The rearrangement uses TRBV6-6 and TRBJ1-3; unclear D gene. Germline V gene sequence: CDR1 MNHNY, CDR2 SVGAGI (reference sequence). The V and J ends lost 2 bases and 2 bases respectively, with 10 bases between them. The CDR3 sequence is 15 residues long.

The rearrangement links TRBV9 to TRBJ2-3; 12 bases are a match to TRBD2. With 3 bases clipped from V and 2 bases from J, the junction kept 4 bases outside the gene matches. The germline V gene has CDR1 SGDLS and CDR2 YYNGEE. CDR3 length equals 16 residues. CDR3 residues: CASSARTSGVTDTQYF. The CDR3 DNA reads as TGTGCCAGCAGCGCGAGGACTAGCGGGGTCACAGATACGCAGTATTTT.